Listed below are T cell receptor beta chains from one sample, sequenced in a study of spatial heterogeneity in lung cancer. TCRdb passed the 5' RACE reads through MiXCR, listing each CDR3 protein once. The sample contains around 41,000 distinct CDR3 sequences, about 22% of which appear only once. The sample here was PBMCs, taken at follow-up. All receptors come from a female donor with early-stage non-small cell lung cancer. The CDR3 runs from the conserved cysteine through the conserved F or W. Fields, in order: clone size, J gene, D gene, V gene, CDR3 protein, CDR3 DNA. The D gene is left open where the match is weak. Only some rows state a clone size, as once, few, many or a class for expanded clones.

NA,TRBJ2-5,NA,TRBV29-1,CSVGTVQETQYF,TGCAGCGTTGGGACTGTTCAAGAGACCCAGTACTTC
many,TRBJ2-1,TRBD2,TRBV25-1,CASSESGASGRYNEQFF,TGTGCCAGCAGTGAATCTGGGGCAAGCGGGAGGTACAATGAGCAGTTCTTC
NA,TRBJ2-7,NA,TRBV7-3,CASSSLGGSTEQYF,TGTGCCAGCAGCTCCCTCGGGGGAAGTACCGAGCAGTACTTC
few,TRBJ1-4,TRBD1,TRBV4-1,CASSQSALTGRRQLFF,TGCGCCAGCAGCCAATCTGCCCTGACAGGGAGACGCCAACTGTTTTTT
many,TRBJ2-1,NA,TRBV20-1,CSAEAGLGYNEQFF,TGCAGTGCTGAGGCGGGATTGGGGTACAATGAGCAGTTCTTC
NA,TRBJ1-1,NA,TRBV9,CASSPRGSENTEAFF,TGTGCCAGCAGCCCCAGAGGCAGCGAGAACACTGAAGCTTTCTTT
many,TRBJ2-1,NA,TRBV7-3,CASSSQDLANNEQFF,TGTGCCAGCAGCTCCCAAGATTTAGCCAACAATGAGCAGTTCTTC
many,TRBJ1-6,NA,TRBV2,CASSAIGSRDSPLHF,TGTGCCAGCAGTGCCATCGGGAGCCGGGATTCACCCCTCCACTTT
many,TRBJ2-5,NA,TRBV7-6,CASSFGFQETQYF,TGTGCCAGCAGCTTCGGATTCCAGGAGACCCAGTACTTC
many,TRBJ2-7,NA,TRBV30,CAWSAGFTYEQYF,TGTGCCTGGAGTGCAGGGTTCACCTACGAGCAGTACTTC
many,TRBJ2-7,NA,TRBV2,CASSERGLSEQYF,TGTGCCAGCAGTGAGAGAGGGTTGAGCGAGCAGTACTTC
NA,TRBJ2-1,NA,TRBV24-1,CATSVTGTGLRFF,TGTGCCACCAGTGTAACTGGGACGGGTCTTCGGTTCTTC
few,TRBJ1-5,NA,TRBV19,CASSIVGLQAMQPQHF,TGTGCCAGTAGTATAGTGGGATTACAGGCGATGCAGCCCCAGCATTTT
many,TRBJ2-7,TRBD1,TRBV19,CASSTTGQGYEQYF,TGTGCCAGTAGTACGACGGGACAGGGATACGAGCAGTACTTC
NA,TRBJ1-1,NA,TRBV6-2/TRBV6-3,CASRPRWTAENTEAFF,TGTGCCAGCAGACCCCGATGGACCGCTGAGAACACTGAAGCTTTCTTT
many,TRBJ2-1,NA,TRBV7-2,CASSFGPKIEQFF,TGTGCCAGCAGCTTCGGACCGAAAATTGAGCAGTTCTTC
few,TRBJ1-3,NA,TRBV7-6,CASSTTSSLSGNTIYF,TGTGCCAGCAGCACAACAAGCTCCCTCTCTGGAAACACCATATATTTT
many,TRBJ1-1,NA,TRBV7-3,CASSRGRNTEAFF,TGTGCCAGCAGCAGGGGCAGAAACACTGAAGCTTTCTTT
NA,TRBJ2-3,NA,TRBV7-8,CASSLVRQKNTDTQYF,TGTGCCAGCAGCTTAGTGCGGCAGAAGAACACAGATACGCAGTATTTT
NA,TRBJ1-2,NA,TRBV7-2,CASSLSLVRRRERYGYTF,TGTGCCAGCAGCTTATCGTTGGTCAGGCGCAGGGAACGCTATGGCTACACCTTC
few,TRBJ2-5,NA,TRBV5-1,CASRPGAVQETQYF,TGCGCCAGCCGGCCCGGAGCGGTCCAAGAGACCCAGTACTTC
NA,TRBJ2-6,NA,TRBV7-9,CASSLGGAGANVLTF,TGTGCCAGCAGCTTAGGGGGCGCTGGGGCCAACGTCCTGACTTTC
few,TRBJ1-2,NA,TRBV5-5,CASSRGEGAGYTF,TGTGCCAGCAGTCGAGGGGAGGGCGCTGGCTACACCTTC
NA,TRBJ2-7,NA,TRBV10-3,CAIRAGVDGSYEQYF,TGTGCCATCAGAGCAGGGGTTGACGGCTCCTACGAGCAGTACTTC
NA,TRBJ2-1,TRBD1,TRBV12-3/TRBV12-4,CASSLGQGAEEQFF,TGTGCCAGCAGTTTGGGACAGGGGGCCGAGGAGCAGTTCTTC
NA,TRBJ1-4,TRBD1,TRBV4-2,CASSLLGQDEKLFF,TGTGCCAGCAGCCTCCTCGGACAGGATGAAAAACTGTTTTTT
many,TRBJ1-1,TRBD1,TRBV20-1,CSARVGQANTEAFF,TGCAGTGCTAGAGTGGGACAGGCGAACACTGAAGCTTTCTTT
NA,TRBJ2-2,NA,TRBV5-1,CASSSADTGELFF,TGCGCCAGCAGTTCGGCGGACACCGGGGAGCTGTTTTTT
many,TRBJ2-1,NA,TRBV5-1,CASSLGATNEQFF,TGCGCCAGCAGCTTGGGAGCAACCAATGAGCAGTTCTTC
NA,TRBJ1-1,NA,TRBV6-1,CASSVSQVGLAEAFF,TGTGCCAGCAGTGTCTCCCAGGTAGGGCTGGCTGAAGCTTTCTTT
NA,TRBJ2-3,TRBD1,TRBV2,CASSDTTGGRDTQYF,TGTGCCAGCAGTGATACGACAGGGGGCAGGGATACGCAGTATTTT